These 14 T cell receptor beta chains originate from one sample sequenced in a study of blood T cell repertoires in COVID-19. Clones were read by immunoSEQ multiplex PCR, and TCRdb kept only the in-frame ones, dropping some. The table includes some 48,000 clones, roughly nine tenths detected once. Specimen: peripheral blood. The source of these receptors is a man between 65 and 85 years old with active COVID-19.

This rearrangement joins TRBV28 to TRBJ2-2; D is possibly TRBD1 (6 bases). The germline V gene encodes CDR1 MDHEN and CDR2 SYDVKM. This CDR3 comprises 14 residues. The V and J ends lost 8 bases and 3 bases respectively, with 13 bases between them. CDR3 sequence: CASRGHADTGELFF. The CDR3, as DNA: TGTGCCAGCCGGGGACACGCTGACACCGGGGAGCTGTTTTTT.

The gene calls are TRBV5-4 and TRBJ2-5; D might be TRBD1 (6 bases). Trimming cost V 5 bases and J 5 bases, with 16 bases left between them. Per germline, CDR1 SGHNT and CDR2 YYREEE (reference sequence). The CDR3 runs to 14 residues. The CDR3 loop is CASSLPTGGETQYF. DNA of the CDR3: TGTGCCAGCAGTCTACCGACAGGCGGGGAGACCCAGTACTTC.

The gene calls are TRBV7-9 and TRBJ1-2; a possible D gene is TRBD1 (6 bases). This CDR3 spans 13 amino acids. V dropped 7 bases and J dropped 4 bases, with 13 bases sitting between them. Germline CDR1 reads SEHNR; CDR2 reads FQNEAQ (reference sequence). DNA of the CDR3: TGTGCCAGCACGGTGACAGGTTTCTATGGCTACACCTTC. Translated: CASTVTGFYGYTF.

CDR3 sequence: CASRPTRRDRAYEQYF. CDR3 coding DNA: TGTGCCAGCAGACCCACCCGCCGGGACAGGGCCTACGAGCAGTACTTC. The rearrangement links TRBV21-1 to TRBJ2-7; TRBD1 is the table's D call and was not checked against the DNA. TRBV21-1 is assigned pseudogene status. The CDR3 contains 16 residues.

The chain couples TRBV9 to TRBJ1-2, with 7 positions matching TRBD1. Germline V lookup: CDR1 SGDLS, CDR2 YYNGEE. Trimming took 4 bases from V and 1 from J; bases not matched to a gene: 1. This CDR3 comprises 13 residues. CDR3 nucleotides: TGTGCCAGCAGCCAGGGGGGTAACTATGGCTACACCTTC. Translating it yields CASSQGGNYGYTF.

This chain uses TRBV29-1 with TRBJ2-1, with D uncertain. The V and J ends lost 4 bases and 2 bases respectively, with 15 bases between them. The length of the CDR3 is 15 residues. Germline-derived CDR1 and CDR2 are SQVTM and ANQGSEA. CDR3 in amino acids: CSVVPLRGPYNEQFF. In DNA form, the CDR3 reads TGCAGCGTTGTTCCACTACGCGGTCCCTACAATGAGCAGTTCTTC.

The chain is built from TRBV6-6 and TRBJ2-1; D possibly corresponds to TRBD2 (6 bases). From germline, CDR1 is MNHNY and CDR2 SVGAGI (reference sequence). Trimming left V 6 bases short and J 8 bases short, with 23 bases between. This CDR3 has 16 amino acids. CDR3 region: CASRKRLDRFLDEQFF. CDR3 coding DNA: TGTGCCAGCAGGAAACGACTAGATCGTTTTTTGGATGAGCAGTTCTTC.

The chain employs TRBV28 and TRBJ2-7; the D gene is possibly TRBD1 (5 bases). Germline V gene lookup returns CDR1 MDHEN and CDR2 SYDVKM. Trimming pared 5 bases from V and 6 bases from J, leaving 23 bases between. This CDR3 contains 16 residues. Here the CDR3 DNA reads TGTGCCAGCAGTGGGGCTACCGGGCCCTGGGCCTCCGAGCAGTACTTC. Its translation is CASSGATGPWASEQYF.

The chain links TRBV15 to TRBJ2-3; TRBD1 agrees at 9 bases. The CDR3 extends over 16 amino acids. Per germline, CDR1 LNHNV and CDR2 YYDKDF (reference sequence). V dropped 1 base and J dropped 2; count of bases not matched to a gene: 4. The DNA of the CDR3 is TGTGCCACCAGCAGAGGACAGGGGGAGTCCACAGATACGCAGTATTTT. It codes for CATSRGQGESTDTQYF.

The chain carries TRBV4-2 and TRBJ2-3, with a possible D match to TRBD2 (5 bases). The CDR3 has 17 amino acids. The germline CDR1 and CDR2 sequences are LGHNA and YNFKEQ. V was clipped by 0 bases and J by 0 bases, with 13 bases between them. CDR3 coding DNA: TGTGCCAGCAGCCAAGACTCTAGCTTCTCTAGCACAGATACGCAGTATTTT. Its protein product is CASSQDSSFSSTDTQYF.

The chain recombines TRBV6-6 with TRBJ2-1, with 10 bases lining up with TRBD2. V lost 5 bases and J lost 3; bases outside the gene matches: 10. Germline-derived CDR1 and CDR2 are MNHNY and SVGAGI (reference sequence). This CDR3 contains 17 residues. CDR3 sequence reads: CASSPGLAGEFYNEQFF. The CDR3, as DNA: TGTGCCAGCAGTCCGGGCCTAGCGGGAGAGTTCTACAATGAGCAGTTCTTC.

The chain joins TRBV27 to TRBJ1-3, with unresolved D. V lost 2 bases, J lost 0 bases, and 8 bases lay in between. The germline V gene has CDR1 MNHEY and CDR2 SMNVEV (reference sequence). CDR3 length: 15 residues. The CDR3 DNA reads TGTGCCAGCAGTTTAACCGGTACCTCTGGAAACACCATATATTTT. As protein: CASSLTGTSGNTIYF.

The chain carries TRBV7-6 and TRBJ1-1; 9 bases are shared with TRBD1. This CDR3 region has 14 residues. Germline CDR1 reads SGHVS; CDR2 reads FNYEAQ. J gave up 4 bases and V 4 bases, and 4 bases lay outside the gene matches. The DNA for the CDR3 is TGTGCCAGCAGCTCGGACAGGGGACCCACTGAAGCTTTCTTT. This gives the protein CASSSDRGPTEAFF. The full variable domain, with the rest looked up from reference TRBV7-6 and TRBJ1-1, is GAGVSQSPRYKVTKRGQDVALRCDPISGHVSLYWYRQALGQGPEFLTYFNYEAQQDKSGLPNDRFSAERPEGSISTLTIQRTEQRDSAMYRCASSSDRGPTEAFFGQGTRLTVV.

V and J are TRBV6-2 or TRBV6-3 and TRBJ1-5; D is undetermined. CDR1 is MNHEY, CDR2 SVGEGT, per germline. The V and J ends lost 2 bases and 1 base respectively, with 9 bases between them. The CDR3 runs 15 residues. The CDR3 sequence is CASSYTGLSNQPQHF. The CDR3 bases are TGTGCCAGCAGTTACACCGGACTCAGCAATCAGCCCCAGCATTTT.